One and the same sample provided the 16 T cell receptor beta chains below, sequenced in a study of identical twins. TCRdb recomputed calls from the 5' RACE reads with MiXCR, one row per CDR3 protein. The sample consists of about 530,000 distinct CDR3 sequences, about 20% of them appearing once. These same data were also listed under a study on yellow fever vaccine responses in identical twins.

Input material: CD4+ T cells sorted from blood. These receptors all come from a woman younger than 30 in good health.

The rearrangement links TRBV20-1 to TRBJ1-6; D unclear. Deletions cut 1 base from V and 9 bases from J, with 10 bases between. Per the germline V gene, CDR1 is DFQATT and CDR2 is SNEGSKA (reference sequence). The CDR3 extends over 13 amino acids. The CDR3, as DNA: TGCAGTGCTAGAGTGCCCGGAGGTTCACCCCTCCACTTT. It translates to CSARVPGGSPLHF.

The chain links TRBV5-8 to TRBJ1-2; a possible D gene is TRBD1 (6 bases). Germline CDR1 reads SGHTS; CDR2 reads YDEGEE. The V and J ends lost 2 bases and 8 bases respectively, with 16 bases between them. This CDR3 contains 14 residues. CDR3 amino acids: CASSFRRSGQGYTF. CDR3 bases: TGTGCCAGCAGCTTTCGGCGGTCTGGACAGGGCTACACCTTC.

The chain carries TRBV7-2 and TRBJ1-1, with D possibly TRBD1 on 6 matching bases. CDR3 length equals 15 residues. Trimming shortened V by 3 bases and J by 2 bases, and 13 bases separated the two germline ends. Per the germline V gene, CDR1 is SGHTA and CDR2 is FQGNSA. The CDR3 region is CASSFRPTGNTEAFF. Written as DNA, the CDR3 is TGTGCCAGCAGCTTCCGCCCGACAGGAAACACTGAAGCTTTCTTT. The full variable domain, with the rest looked up from reference TRBV7-2 and TRBJ1-1, is GAGVSQSPSNKVTEKGKDVELRCDPISGHTALYWYRQSLGQGLEFLIYFQGNSAPDKSGLPSDRFSAERTGGSVSTLTIQRTQQEDSAVYLCASSFRPTGNTEAFFGQGTRLTVV.

The chain couples TRBV6-1 to TRBJ2-7; 12 nucleotides agree with TRBD2. Germline CDR1 is MNHNS and CDR2 is SASEGT. Unmatched junction bases numbered 3, after V lost 5 bases and J lost 4 bases. This CDR3 is built from 14 residues. CDR3 in amino acids: CASSQLAGGYEQYV. CDR3 nucleotide sequence: TGTGCCAGCAGTCAACTAGCGGGGGGATACGAGCAGTACGTC.

This clonotype was seen many times. This chain links TRBV5-1 with TRBJ2-3; the match to TRBD1 covers 12 bases. The CDR3 covers 16 residues. Per the germline V gene, CDR1 is SGHRS and CDR2 is YFSETQ. V was clipped by 4 bases and J by 3 bases; unmatched bases: 6. The CDR3 DNA sequence: TGCGCCAGCAGCCGGGGACAGGGGGCGAATACAGATACGCAGTATTTT. It codes for CASSRGQGANTDTQYF.

This clonotype was counted only a few times. The gene calls are TRBV28 and TRBJ2-1; 7 bases are shared with TRBD1. The CDR3 is 12 amino acids. In germline, CDR1 is MDHEN, CDR2 SYDVKM. V shed 5 bases, J shed 14 bases, and the junction held 9 bases outside the gene matches. The CDR3 reads CASSPRQGLEFF. The CDR3 region has the DNA TGTGCCAGCAGTCCACGACAGGGTCTCGAGTTCTTC.

The chain joins TRBV5-1 to TRBJ2-5, with D unresolved. The germline V gene encodes CDR1 SGHRS and CDR2 YFSETQ. The CDR3 covers 15 residues. V lost 2 bases to trimming and J lost 2 bases, with 13 bases between them. The CDR3 bases are TGCGCCAGCAGCTTAATATCCACTCCACAAGAGACCCAGTACTTC. It encodes CASSLISTPQETQYF.

The sample holds a few counts of this clonotype. The chain links TRBV6-1 to TRBJ2-7; D perhaps matches TRBD1 (6 bases). CDR3 length: 14 amino acids. Trimming took 6 bases from V and 2 from J, leaving 14 bases between them. CDR1 and CDR2 from the germline V gene are MNHNS and SASEGT. The CDR3 sequence: CASRQQGPTYEQYF. CDR3 in DNA: TGTGCCAGCAGGCAACAGGGCCCAACCTACGAGCAGTACTTC.

V usage is TRBV4-1 and J usage is TRBJ2-2; D uncertain. Germline CDR1 is MGHRA and CDR2 is YSYEKL. The CDR3 has 15 amino acids. Trimming shortened V by 0 bases and J by 6 bases, and 11 bases separated the two germline ends. The CDR3: CASSQDQKGAGELFF. In nucleotides, the CDR3 is TGCGCCAGCAGCCAAGATCAAAAGGGCGCCGGGGAGCTGTTTTTT.

In this sample, this clonotype turned up many times. This chain links TRBV3-1 with TRBJ2-2; D ambiguous. This CDR3 has 12 amino acids. Trimming removed 2 bases from V and 5 bases from J, with 3 bases in between. CDR1 is LGHDT, CDR2 YNNKEL, per germline (reference sequence). The CDR3 DNA is TGTGCCAGCAGCCAATTAACCGGGGAGCTGTTTTTT. This sequence encodes CASSQLTGELFF.

The chain couples TRBV20-1 to TRBJ1-6, with 11 bases fitting TRBD1. The J segment lost 5 bases and the V segment lost 0 bases, leaving 3 bases of the junction unmatched. The CDR3 spans 16 residues. The germline CDR1 and CDR2 sequences are DFQATT and SNEGSKA (reference sequence). The CDR3, as DNA: TGCAGTGCTAGAGAGGGGACAGGGGGTAATAATTCACCCCTCCACTTT. This translates into CSAREGTGGNNSPLHF.

The rearrangement uses TRBV24-1 and TRBJ2-1; D ambiguous. The germline gives CDR1 KGHDR, CDR2 SFDVKD. The CDR3 loop spans 15 amino acids. Trimming stripped 2 bases from V and 0 bases from J, with 7 bases between. The DNA of the CDR3 is TGTGCCACCAGTGATTCGCGGAGCTCCTACAATGAGCAGTTCTTC. Amino acid sequence: CATSDSRSSYNEQFF.

The V and J genes are TRBV28 and TRBJ1-1, with D uncertain. Trimming stripped 2 bases from V and 7 bases from J, with 5 bases between. This CDR3 has 11 amino acids. Germline lookup yields CDR1 MDHEN and CDR2 SYDVKM. The chain's CDR3 is CASSLSLEAFF. CDR3 in DNA: TGTGCCAGCAGTTTAAGCCTTGAAGCTTTCTTT.

This clonotype came up a few times. CDR3 in DNA: TGTGCCACCAGTGGGGGACAGGCTAACTATGGCTACACCTTC. Translated, it gives CATSGGQANYGYTF. The V gene is TRBV24-1, the J gene TRBJ1-2, with TRBD1 matching 8 bases. After removal of 5 bases from V and 0 bases from J, the junction contained 1 base not matched to a gene. The germline V gene has CDR1 KGHDR and CDR2 SFDVKD. CDR3 length: 14 residues.

There are a few counts of this clonotype. The rearrangement links TRBV12-3 or TRBV12-4 to TRBJ2-1; perhaps TRBD2 as D (5 bases). This CDR3 is built from 12 residues. V lost 5 bases and J lost 9, with 11 bases in between. CDR3 region: CASSQRLSEQFF. The CDR3 DNA is TGTGCCAGCAGTCAGCGGTTGAGTGAGCAGTTCTTC.

The chain uses TRBV2 and TRBJ2-7; perhaps TRBD2 as D (5 bases). CDR1 SNHLY and CDR2 FYNNEI come from the germline V gene. Trimming left V 5 bases short and J 10 bases short, with 12 bases between. This CDR3 has 11 amino acids. The CDR3 sequence: CASSPGGHQYV. DNA for the CDR3: TGTGCCAGCAGTCCCGGAGGCCACCAGTACGTC.